Below, 27 T cell receptor beta chains from the same sample are listed, as sequenced in a study of T cell clonotyping in hematopoietic cell transplantation. Sequenced by immunoSEQ multiplex PCR; TCRdb stores in-frame clones only, minus some. This table has 28,000 or so clones, approximately 96% appearing once. Material for sequencing was peripheral blood mononuclear cells. The receptors originated from a man in his forties or fifties in good health. Some clones in this sample may be carry-over from other donors' samples.

The rearrangement links TRBV19 to TRBJ1-4; unclear D gene. The CDR3 contains 14 residues. The V gene lost 2 bases and the J gene lost 5 bases, with 9 bases spanning the gap. Germline-derived CDR1 and CDR2 are LNHDA and SQIVND (reference sequence). The CDR3 region has the DNA TGTGCCAGTAGTATAACCGACCTGAATGAAAAACTGTTTTTT. This sequence encodes CASSITDLNEKLFF.

In this sample, this clone turned up once. V usage is TRBV19 and J usage is TRBJ1-4; tentative D call: TRBD1 (5 bases). The V and J ends lost 8 bases and 3 bases respectively, with 16 bases between them. Germline CDR1 LNHDA, CDR2 SQIVND (reference sequence). There are 15 residues in the CDR3. The CDR3 nucleotides are TGTGCCAGTCGGTCTAAGGGGATACCTAATGAAAAACTGTTTTTT. Protein sequence: CASRSKGIPNEKLFF.

V and J are TRBV4-2 and TRBJ2-7; a weak D match, TRBD1 (5 bases). Germline V CDR1 and CDR2: LGHNA, YNFKEQ. V gave up 0 bases and J gave up 3 bases, with 12 bases separating them. The CDR3 contains 15 residues. The CDR3 protein is CASSQDLDGHYEQYF. Written as DNA, the CDR3 is TGTGCCAGCAGCCAAGATCTCGACGGACACTACGAGCAGTACTTC.

The rearrangement joins TRBV9 to TRBJ1-2; TRBD1 matches 8 bases. V shed 6 bases and J 2 bases; nucleotides not matched to a gene: 12. The germline V gene has CDR1 SGDLS and CDR2 YYNGEE. The CDR3 extends over 16 amino acids. The chain's CDR3 is CASTPSGTGANYGYTF. CDR3 nucleotides: TGTGCCAGCACCCCATCGGGGACAGGAGCAAACTATGGCTACACCTTC.

This sequence joins TRBV7-2 and TRBJ1-2; 11 nucleotides agree with TRBD1. This CDR3 has 17 residues. Germline CDR1 is SGHTA and CDR2 is FQGNSA. V lost 1 base to trimming and J lost 3 bases; unmatched junction nucleotides: 7. As DNA, the CDR3 is TGTGCCAGCAGCTTAGTTTGGCGGACAGGGGGCGACTATGGCTACACCTTC. Amino acids: CASSLVWRTGGDYGYTF. Combining the CDR3 with reference TRBV7-2 and TRBJ1-2 gives the whole variable domain GAGVSQSPSNKVTEKGKDVELRCDPISGHTALYWYRQSLGQGLEFLIYFQGNSAPDKSGLPSDRFSAERTGGSVSTLTIQRTQQEDSAVYLCASSLVWRTGGDYGYTFGSGTRLTVV.

This sequence joins TRBV7-2 and TRBJ2-5; 8 nucleotides agree with TRBD1. The CDR3 covers 15 residues. V trimming: 5 bases; J trimming: 5 bases; junction bases outside the gene matches: 10. Germline CDR1 and CDR2: SGHTA and FQGNSA. DNA for the CDR3: TGTGCCAGCAGCCTAACCCAGGGGGCTTGGGAGACCCAGTACTTC. Protein sequence: CASSLTQGAWETQYF.

The chain is built from TRBV7-2 and TRBJ1-1, with TRBD1 as a possible D gene (6 bases). The V and J ends lost 6 bases and 4 bases respectively, with 12 bases between them. The V gene's germline CDR1 is SGHTA and CDR2 FQGNSA. CDR3 length: 13 amino acids. In DNA, the CDR3 is TGTGCCAGCAGGCTCCGGGACATCACTGAAGCTTTCTTT. It codes for CASRLRDITEAFF. Based on the CDR3 plus reference TRBV7-2 and TRBJ1-1, the full variable domain is GAGVSQSPSNKVTEKGKDVELRCDPISGHTALYWYRQSLGQGLEFLIYFQGNSAPDKSGLPSDRFSAERTGGSVSTLTIQRTQQEDSAVYLCASRLRDITEAFFGQGTRLTVV.

The chain recombines TRBV7-2 with TRBJ1-2, with a tentative D call TRBD1 (5 bases). The CDR3 runs to 17 residues. V was shortened by 8 bases and J by 0 bases, with 22 bases between the two germline ends. CDR1 and CDR2 (germline): SGHTA, FQGNSA. CDR3: CASSNRGRKPANYGYTF. CDR3 DNA: TGTGCCAGCTCCAACCGGGGCCGAAAACCAGCTAACTATGGCTACACCTTC.

V and J are TRBV5-1 and TRBJ2-7; no firm D call. The CDR3 contains 14 residues. Germline loops: CDR1 SGHRS, CDR2 YFSETQ. With 0 bases removed from V and 1 base from J, the gap between germline ends came to 8 bases. The CDR3 DNA follows: TGCGCCAGCAGCTTGGTGACGCATTCCTACGAGCAGTACTTC. This encodes CASSLVTHSYEQYF. The full variable domain, in which reference TRBV5-1 and TRBJ2-7 provide the parts outside the CDR3, is KAGVTQTPRYLIKTRGQQVTLSCSPISGHRSVSWYQQTPGQGLQFLFEYFSETQRNKGNFPGRFSGRQFSNSRSEMNVSTLELGDSALYLCASSLVTHSYEQYFGPGTRLTVT.

The chain combines TRBV7-2 with TRBJ2-2; D remains ambiguous. From germline, CDR1 is SGHTA and CDR2 FQGNSA. The V and J ends lost 1 base and 9 bases respectively, with 12 bases between them. The CDR3 covers 14 residues. Written as DNA, the CDR3 is TGTGCCAGCAGCTTAGTTCGTAGTTCCCGGGAGCTGTTTTTT. It translates to CASSLVRSSRELFF.

A single count supports this clone. This chain links TRBV5-4 with TRBJ1-5; 8 bases fit TRBD1. Losses at the gene ends were 1 base for V and 4 bases for J; bases not matched to a gene: 7. CDR3 length: 16 amino acids. Per germline, CDR1 SGHNT and CDR2 YYREEE (reference sequence). The CDR3 bases are TGTGCCAGCAGCTTGATGGGACAGGCCGGAAATCAGCCCCAGCATTTT. Its protein product is CASSLMGQAGNQPQHF.

The CDR3, as DNA: TGTGCCAGCACAGGCAGGCCCCCCCTCGCCGGCTACACCTTC. This gives the protein CASTGRPPLAGYTF. This chain uses TRBV2 with TRBJ1-2, with D unclear. Germline CDR1 SNHLY, CDR2 FYNNEI. Deletions cut 7 bases from V and 8 bases from J, with 20 bases between. The CDR3 consists of 14 residues.

This clone was counted once. The J gene is TRBJ1-1, the V gene TRBV27, with TRBD1 identical over 7 bases. Per germline, CDR1 MNHEY and CDR2 SMNVEV (reference sequence). With V trimmed by 0 bases and J by 5 bases, 6 bases remained unmatched. The CDR3 is 15 amino acids. CDR3 sequence (DNA): TGTGCCAGCAGTTTATCATTCAGGGGGAAGACTGAAGCTTTCTTT. As protein: CASSLSFRGKTEAFF.

The rearrangement links TRBV7-2 to TRBJ1-2; D gene ambiguous. V was trimmed by 1 base and J by 5 bases, leaving 5 bases between them. The CDR3 consists of 12 residues. Per germline, CDR1 SGHTA and CDR2 FQGNSA. CDR3 in amino acids: CASSLGGYGYTF. In DNA, the CDR3 is TGTGCCAGCAGCTTAGGGGGATATGGCTACACCTTC.

This rearrangement joins TRBV7-8 to TRBJ1-4, with 12 bases matching TRBD1. The CDR3 totals 16 residues. Losses at the gene ends were 5 bases for V and 8 bases for J; bases not matched to a gene: 9. Germline CDR1 is SGHVS and CDR2 is FQNEAQ. The CDR3 sequence is CASSPWSGQGAEKLFF. The CDR3 bases are TGTGCCAGCAGCCCCTGGTCGGGACAGGGGGCGGAAAAACTGTTTTTT.

The chain is built from TRBV30 and TRBJ1-5, with TRBD1 matching 8 bases. Germline CDR1 reads GTSNPN; CDR2 reads SVGIG (reference sequence). This CDR3 is 13 amino acids long. V gave up 0 bases and J gave up 7 bases; unmatched junction bases: 2. The CDR3 reads CAWSVSGGQPQHF. DNA for the CDR3: TGTGCCTGGAGTGTTTCAGGGGGCCAGCCCCAGCATTTT.

This clone was picked up one time. The genes are TRBV19 and TRBJ1-2; no definite D call. Germline V lookup: CDR1 LNHDA, CDR2 SQIVND (reference sequence). V was pared by 9 bases and J by 0 bases, with 14 bases between. The CDR3 loop spans 14 amino acids. CDR3 in amino acids: CASTLDSSNYGYTF. The CDR3 DNA is TGTGCCAGCACCCTGGACTCATCTAACTATGGCTACACCTTC.

This chain links TRBV7-9 with TRBJ1-2, with TRBD1 as a possible D gene (6 bases). In germline, CDR1 is SEHNR, CDR2 FQNEAQ (reference sequence). The V and J ends lost 5 bases and 4 bases respectively, with 14 bases between them. The CDR3 has 14 residues. The CDR3 protein is CASSVPGVTYGYTF. In DNA form, the CDR3 reads TGTGCCAGCAGCGTTCCAGGGGTTACCTATGGCTACACCTTC.

The sample holds one count of this clone. This chain links TRBV11-3 with TRBJ2-3; TRBD1 matches at 9 bases. The CDR3 has 15 residues. V was pared by 4 bases and J by 0 bases, with 2 bases of the junction left unmatched. The V gene's germline CDR1 is SGHNT and CDR2 YENEEA. CDR3 in DNA: TGTGCCAGCAGCTCTGGACAGGGGAGCACAGATACGCAGTATTTT. This encodes CASSSGQGSTDTQYF.

The J gene is TRBJ1-6, the V gene TRBV7-8, with D tentatively TRBD1 (6 bases). The CDR3 runs to 14 residues. The V and J ends lost 5 bases and 6 bases respectively, with 11 bases between them. Per germline, CDR1 SGHVS and CDR2 FQNEAQ. CDR3 nucleotide sequence: TGTGCCAGCAGCCTCCTAGGGGGTAATTCACCCCTCCACTTT. This translates into CASSLLGGNSPLHF.

This clone occurred once. The V gene is TRBV15, the J gene TRBJ1-6; D is unresolved. Trimming cost V 3 bases and J 0 bases, with 12 bases left between them. CDR3 length equals 17 residues. The germline V gene has CDR1 LNHNV and CDR2 YYDKDF (reference sequence). For the CDR3, the DNA is TGTGCCACCAGCAGCCAAAGGGTTAGCTCCTATAATTCACCCCTCCACTTT. Translated: CATSSQRVSSYNSPLHF.

The chain combines TRBV5-1 with TRBJ1-5; a possible D gene is TRBD1 (6 bases). This CDR3 is built from 14 residues. The V end was cut by 4 bases, the J end by 7 bases, with 15 bases between. Germline values: CDR1 SGHRS, CDR2 YFSETQ. CDR3 loop: CASSLTGSGQPQHF. CDR3 DNA: TGCGCCAGCAGCCTGACAGGATCGGGCCAGCCCCAGCATTTT.

This chain connects TRBV7-2 to TRBJ2-3; unclear D gene. Germline V gene data show CDR1 as SGHTA and CDR2 as FQGNSA. CDR3 length: 13 amino acids. V lost 4 bases and J lost 4, with 9 bases in between. CDR3: CASSSYLSDTQYF. The CDR3 DNA reads as TGTGCCAGCAGCTCTTATCTCTCAGATACGCAGTATTTT.

V is TRBV18 and J is TRBJ2-3; 8 bases agree with TRBD1. Germline trimming cut 4 bases from V and 4 bases from J; bases unmatched to any gene: 7. This CDR3 has 15 residues. Per germline, CDR1 KGHSH and CDR2 LQKENI. The CDR3 nucleotides are TGTGCCAGCTCACTGGGTCAGGGGGCGGCAGATACGCAGTATTTT. Its protein is CASSLGQGAADTQYF.

This sequence joins TRBV11-3 and TRBJ2-1; D call uncertain. CDR3 length equals 14 residues. Germline assignment: CDR1 SGHNT and CDR2 YENEEA. The V gene lost 5 bases and the J gene lost 8 bases, with 16 bases spanning the gap. CDR3 amino acids: CASSPGRLADEQFF. The DNA of the CDR3 is TGTGCCAGCAGCCCCGGCCGATTGGCGGATGAGCAGTTCTTC.

This clone was observed a single time. The chain combines TRBV6-5 with TRBJ1-6, with D possibly being TRBD1 (6 bases). The V gene lost 4 bases and the J gene lost 10 bases, with 14 bases spanning the gap. The CDR3 is 14 residues long. The germline V gene has CDR1 MNHEY and CDR2 SVGAGI. The CDR3 region has the DNA TGTGCCAGCAGTTTTGGGGGACACACCTCACCCCTCCACTTT. Protein: CASSFGGHTSPLHF.

DNA of the CDR3: TGTGCCAGCAGTGAAGCGTATTCCGGGACAGGCCTTGTGAACACTGAAGCTTTCTTT. It encodes CASSEAYSGTGLVNTEAFF. V usage is TRBV6-1 and J usage is TRBJ1-1; 8 bases fit TRBD1. V gave up 0 bases and J gave up 0 bases; unmatched junction bases: 12. In germline, CDR1 is MNHNS, CDR2 SASEGT. There are 19 residues in the CDR3.